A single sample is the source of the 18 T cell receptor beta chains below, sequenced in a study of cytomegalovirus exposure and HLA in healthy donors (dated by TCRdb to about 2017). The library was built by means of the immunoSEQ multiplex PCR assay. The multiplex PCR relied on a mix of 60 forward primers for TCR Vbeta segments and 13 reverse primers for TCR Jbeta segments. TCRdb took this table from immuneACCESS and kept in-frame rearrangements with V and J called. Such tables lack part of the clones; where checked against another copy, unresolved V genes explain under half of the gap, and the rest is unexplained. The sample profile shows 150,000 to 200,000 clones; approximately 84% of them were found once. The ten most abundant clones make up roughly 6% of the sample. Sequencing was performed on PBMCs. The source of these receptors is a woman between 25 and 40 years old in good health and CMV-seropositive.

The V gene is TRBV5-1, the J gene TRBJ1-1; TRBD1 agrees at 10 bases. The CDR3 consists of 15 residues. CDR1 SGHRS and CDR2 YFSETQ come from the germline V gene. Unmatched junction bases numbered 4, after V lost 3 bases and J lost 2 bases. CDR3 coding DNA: TGCGCCAGCAGCTCCGGGACAGGGGTAAACACTGAAGCTTTCTTT. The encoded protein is CASSSGTGVNTEAFF.

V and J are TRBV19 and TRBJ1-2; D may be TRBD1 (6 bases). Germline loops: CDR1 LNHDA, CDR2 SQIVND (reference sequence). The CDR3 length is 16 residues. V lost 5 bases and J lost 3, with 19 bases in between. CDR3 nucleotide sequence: TGTGCCAGTAGTCCTTTCTACGGACAGCTTGACTATGGCTACACCTTC. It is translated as CASSPFYGQLDYGYTF.

DNA of the CDR3: TGTGCCAGCACCGGAGGAAGCTTTGGCTACACCTTC. Translating it yields CASTGGSFGYTF. The chain carries TRBV6-1 and TRBJ1-2, with D unresolved. Germline V gene lookup returns CDR1 MNHNS and CDR2 SASEGT. The CDR3 has 12 residues. Trimming pared 7 bases from V and 7 bases from J, leaving 13 bases between.

Here the CDR3 reads CASSLTGGGFTEAFF. The DNA of the CDR3 is TGTGCCAGCTCACTCACAGGGGGAGGTTTCACTGAAGCTTTCTTT. The chain recombines TRBV18 with TRBJ1-1; TRBD1 aligns across 8 bases. With 4 bases clipped from V and 4 bases from J, the junction kept 8 bases outside the gene matches. Germline CDR1 is KGHSH and CDR2 is LQKENI. This CDR3 is 15 amino acids long.

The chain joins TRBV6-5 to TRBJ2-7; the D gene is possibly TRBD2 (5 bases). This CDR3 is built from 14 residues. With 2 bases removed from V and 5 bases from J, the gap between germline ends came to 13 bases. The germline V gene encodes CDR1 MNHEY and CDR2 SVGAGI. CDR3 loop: CASSYPAATNEQYF. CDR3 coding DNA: TGTGCCAGCAGTTACCCAGCGGCCACCAACGAGCAGTACTTC.

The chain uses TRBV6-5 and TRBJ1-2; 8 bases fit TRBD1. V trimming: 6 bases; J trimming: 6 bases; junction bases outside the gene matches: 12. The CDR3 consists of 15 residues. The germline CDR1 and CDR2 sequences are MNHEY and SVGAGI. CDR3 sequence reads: CASSFSGRGLDGYTF. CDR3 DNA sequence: TGTGCCAGCAGCTTTTCGGGCAGGGGGCTCGATGGCTACACCTTC.

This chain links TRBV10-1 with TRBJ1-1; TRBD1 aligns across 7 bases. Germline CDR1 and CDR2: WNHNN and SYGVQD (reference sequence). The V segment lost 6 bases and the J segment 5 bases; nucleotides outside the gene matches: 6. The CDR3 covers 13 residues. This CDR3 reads CASRHRGETEAFF. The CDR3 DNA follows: TGCGCCAGCAGGCACAGGGGAGAGACTGAAGCTTTCTTT.

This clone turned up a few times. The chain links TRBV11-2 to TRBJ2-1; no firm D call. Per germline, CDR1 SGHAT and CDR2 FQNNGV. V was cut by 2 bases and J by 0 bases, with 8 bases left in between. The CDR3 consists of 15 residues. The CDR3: CASSLRLSSYNEQFF. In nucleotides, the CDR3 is TGTGCCAGCAGCTTACGACTTAGCTCCTACAATGAGCAGTTCTTC.

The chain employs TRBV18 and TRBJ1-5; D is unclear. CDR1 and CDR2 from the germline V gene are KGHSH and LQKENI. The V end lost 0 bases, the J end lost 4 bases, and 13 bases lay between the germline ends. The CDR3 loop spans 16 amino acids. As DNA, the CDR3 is TGTGCCAGCTCACCACCGATCGGGGTAATGAATCAGCCCCAGCATTTT. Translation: CASSPPIGVMNQPQHF.

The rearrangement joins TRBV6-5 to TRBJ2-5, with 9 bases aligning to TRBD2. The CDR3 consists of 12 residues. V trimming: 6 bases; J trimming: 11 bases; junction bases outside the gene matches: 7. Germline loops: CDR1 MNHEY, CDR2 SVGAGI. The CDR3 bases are TGTGCCAGCAGGGGACTAGCAGAGGAGCAGTACTTC. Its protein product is CASRGLAEEQYF.

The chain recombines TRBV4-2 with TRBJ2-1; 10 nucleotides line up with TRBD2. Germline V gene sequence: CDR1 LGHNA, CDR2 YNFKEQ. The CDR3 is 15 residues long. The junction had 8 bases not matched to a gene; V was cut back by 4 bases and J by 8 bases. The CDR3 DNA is TGTGCCAGCAGCCCACGACTAGCGGGTGGCGATGAGCAGTTCTTC. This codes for CASSPRLAGGDEQFF.

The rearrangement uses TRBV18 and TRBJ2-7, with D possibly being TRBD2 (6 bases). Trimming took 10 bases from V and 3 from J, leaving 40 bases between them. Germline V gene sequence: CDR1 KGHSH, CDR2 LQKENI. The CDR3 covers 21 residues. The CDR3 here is CAIDNGGFRSRAYEQDYEQYF. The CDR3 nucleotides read TGTGCCATCGACAATGGGGGGTTTCGTAGTAGGGCCTATGAACAGGACTACGAGCAGTACTTC. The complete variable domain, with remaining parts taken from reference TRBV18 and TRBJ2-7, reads NAGVMQNPRHLVRRRGQEARLRCSPMKGHSHVYWYRQLPEEGLKFMVYLQKENIIDESGMPKERFSAEFPKEGPSILRIQQVVRGDSAAYFCAIDNGGFRSRAYEQDYEQYFGPGTRLTVT.

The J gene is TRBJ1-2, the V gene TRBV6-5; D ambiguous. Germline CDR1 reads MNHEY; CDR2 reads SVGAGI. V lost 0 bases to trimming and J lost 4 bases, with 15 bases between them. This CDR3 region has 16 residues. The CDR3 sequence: CASSYSIRPEGYGYTF. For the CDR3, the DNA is TGTGCCAGCAGTTACTCGATTCGCCCCGAGGGCTATGGCTACACCTTC.

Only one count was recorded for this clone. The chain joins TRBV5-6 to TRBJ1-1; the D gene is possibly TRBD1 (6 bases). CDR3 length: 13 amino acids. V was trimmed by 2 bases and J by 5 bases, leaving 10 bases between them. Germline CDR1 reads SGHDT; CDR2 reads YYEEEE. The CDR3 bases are TGTGCCAGCAGCTTCGGGGGGCGGACTGAAGCTTTCTTT. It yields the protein CASSFGGRTEAFF.

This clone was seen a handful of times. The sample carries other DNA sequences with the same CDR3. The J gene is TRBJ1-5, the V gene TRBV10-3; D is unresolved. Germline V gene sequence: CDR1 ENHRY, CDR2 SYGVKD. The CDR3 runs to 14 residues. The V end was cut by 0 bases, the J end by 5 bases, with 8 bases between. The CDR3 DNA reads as TGTGCCATCAGTGAGTCCGGCGGGTATCAGCCCCAGCATTTT. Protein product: CAISESGGYQPQHF.

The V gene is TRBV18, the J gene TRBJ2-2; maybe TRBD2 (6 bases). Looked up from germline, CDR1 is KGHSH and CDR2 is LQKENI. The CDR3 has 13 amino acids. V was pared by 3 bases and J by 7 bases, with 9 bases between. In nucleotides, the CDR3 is TGTGCCAGCTCACCCAAGGAGGGCGGGGAGCTGTTTTTT. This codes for CASSPKEGGELFF.

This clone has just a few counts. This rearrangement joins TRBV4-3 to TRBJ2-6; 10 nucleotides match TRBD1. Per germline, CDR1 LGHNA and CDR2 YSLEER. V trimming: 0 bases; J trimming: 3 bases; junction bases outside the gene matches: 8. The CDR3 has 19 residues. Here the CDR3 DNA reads TGCGCCAGCAGCCAAGACCCGGGACAGGGGTCTTATGGGGCCAACGTCCTGACTTTC. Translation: CASSQDPGQGSYGANVLTF.

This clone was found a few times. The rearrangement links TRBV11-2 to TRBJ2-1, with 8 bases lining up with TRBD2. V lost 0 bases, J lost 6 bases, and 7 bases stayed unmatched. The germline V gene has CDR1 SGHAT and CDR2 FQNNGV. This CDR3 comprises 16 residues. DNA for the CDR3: TGTGCCAGCAGCTTAGAAGGAGCGGGAGTCGGCAATGAGCAGTTCTTC. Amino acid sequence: CASSLEGAGVGNEQFF. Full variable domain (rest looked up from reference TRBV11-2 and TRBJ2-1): EAGVAQSPRYKIIEKRQSVAFWCNPISGHATLYWYQQILGQGPKLLIQFQNNGVVDDSQLPKDRFSAERLKGVDSTLKIQPAKLEDSAVYLCASSLEGAGVGNEQFFGPGTRLTVL.